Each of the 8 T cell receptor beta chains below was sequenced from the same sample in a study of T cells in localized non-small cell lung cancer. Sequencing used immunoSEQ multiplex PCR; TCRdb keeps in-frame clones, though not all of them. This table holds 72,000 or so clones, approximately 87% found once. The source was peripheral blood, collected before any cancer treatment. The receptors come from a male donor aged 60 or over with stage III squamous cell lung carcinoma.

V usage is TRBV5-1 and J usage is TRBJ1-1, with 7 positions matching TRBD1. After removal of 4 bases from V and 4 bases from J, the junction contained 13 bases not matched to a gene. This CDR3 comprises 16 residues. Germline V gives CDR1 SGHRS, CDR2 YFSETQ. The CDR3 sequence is CASSEAGTARGTEAFF. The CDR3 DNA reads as TGCGCCAGCAGCGAGGCAGGGACAGCGCGTGGCACTGAAGCTTTCTTT.

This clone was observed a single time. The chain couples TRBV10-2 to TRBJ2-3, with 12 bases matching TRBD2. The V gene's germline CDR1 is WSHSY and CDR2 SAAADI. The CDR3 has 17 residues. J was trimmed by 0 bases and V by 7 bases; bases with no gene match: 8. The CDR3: CASKGTSGGLSTDTQYF. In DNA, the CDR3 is TGCGCCAGCAAAGGAACTAGCGGGGGGCTGAGCACAGATACGCAGTATTTT.

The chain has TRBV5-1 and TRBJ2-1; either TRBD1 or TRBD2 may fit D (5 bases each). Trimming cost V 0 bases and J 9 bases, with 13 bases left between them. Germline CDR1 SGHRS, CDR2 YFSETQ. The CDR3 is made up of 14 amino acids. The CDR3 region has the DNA TGCGCCAGCAGCTTGGACGGGACCGGCCGTGAGCAGTTCTTC. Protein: CASSLDGTGREQFF.

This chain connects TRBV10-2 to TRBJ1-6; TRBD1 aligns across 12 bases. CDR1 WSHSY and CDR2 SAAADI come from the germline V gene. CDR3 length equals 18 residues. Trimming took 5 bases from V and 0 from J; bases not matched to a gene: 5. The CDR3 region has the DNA TGCGCCAGCAGTTGGGGACAGGGGGCTAGCTCCTATAATTCACCCCTCCACTTT. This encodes CASSWGQGASSYNSPLHF.

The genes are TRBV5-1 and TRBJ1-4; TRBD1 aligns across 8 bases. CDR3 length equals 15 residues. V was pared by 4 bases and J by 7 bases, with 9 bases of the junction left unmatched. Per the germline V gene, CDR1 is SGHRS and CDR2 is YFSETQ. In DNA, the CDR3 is TGCGCCAGCAGCGCACAGGGGGGAGGCGGTGAAAAACTGTTTTTT. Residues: CASSAQGGGGEKLFF.

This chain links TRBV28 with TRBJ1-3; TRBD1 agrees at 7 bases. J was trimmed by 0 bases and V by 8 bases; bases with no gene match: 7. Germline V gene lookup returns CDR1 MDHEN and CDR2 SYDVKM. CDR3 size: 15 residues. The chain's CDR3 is CASRAGTASGNTIYF. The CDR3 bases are TGTGCCAGCCGTGCCGGGACAGCCTCTGGAAACACCATATATTTT.

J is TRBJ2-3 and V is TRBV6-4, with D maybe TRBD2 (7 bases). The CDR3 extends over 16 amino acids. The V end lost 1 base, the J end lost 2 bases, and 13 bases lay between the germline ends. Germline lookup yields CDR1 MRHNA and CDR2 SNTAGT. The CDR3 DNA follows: TGTGCCAGCAGTGACTTCGGACGGGGGGCCACAGATACGCAGTATTTT. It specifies CASSDFGRGATDTQYF.

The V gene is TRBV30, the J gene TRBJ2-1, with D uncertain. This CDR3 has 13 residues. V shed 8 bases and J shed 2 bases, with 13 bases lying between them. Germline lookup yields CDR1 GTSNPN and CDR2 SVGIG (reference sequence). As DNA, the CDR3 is TGTGCCCACTCTATAAGGACCTACAATGAGCAGTTCTTC. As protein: CAHSIRTYNEQFF.